A single T cell receptor beta chain is shown here with its context. These data come from a study of sequential checkpoint blockade in melanoma. V was pared by 5 bases and J by 6 bases, with 25 bases between. CDR1 and CDR2 (germline): MNHGY, SAAAGT. The CDR3 contains 17 residues. The data were produced by immunoSEQ multiplex PCR, yet TCRdb's version contains in-frame clones alone and is incomplete. The sample holds fewer than 3,500 clones; 18% are singletons and the top ten take about a quarter. Sample treatment: randomized to nivolumab then ipilimumab (arm A) or the reverse (arm B). The origin of this receptor is a human donor with melanoma. V gene TRBV6-8 combines with J gene TRBJ1-2; a possible D gene is TRBD1 (5 bases). The sequencing used tumor tissue (inferred from file names), collected from a patient given nivolumab and ipilimumab in sequence. The CDR3 protein is CASSHRPGVLSRDGYTF. The CDR3 nucleotides read TGTGCCAGCAGTCACAGACCCGGGGTCCTCTCCAGGGATGGCTACACCTTC.